A selection of T cell receptor beta chains follows, all from one sample in a study of identical twins. TCRdb passed the 5' RACE reads through MiXCR, listing each CDR3 protein once. In the table there are around 500,000 distinct CDR3 sequences, 14% of which are singletons. A further study also used this sample, focusing on yellow fever vaccine responses in identical twins.

Source material: CD4+ T cells sorted from blood. These TCRs come from a woman younger than 30 in good health. CDR3s include the opening cysteine and the closing phenylalanine or tryptophan. The D gene is left open where the match is weak. The size of a clone is reported for some rows only, either as once, few or many, or as a class for expanded clones.

CSVVTTGLGEETF	TGCAGCGTTGTCACAACAGGCCTAGGTGAAGAGACCTTC	TRBV29-1	TRBJ1-2	.	.	13
CSARDLGMIQPQHF	TGCAGTGCTAGAGATCTGGGGATGATTCAGCCCCAGCATTTT	TRBV20-1	TRBJ1-5	few	.	14
CASSHKGTSDEQFF	TGTGCCAGCAGCCACAAAGGGACTAGCGATGAGCAGTTCTTC	TRBV6-1	TRBJ2-1	few	TRBD2	14
CASSPRGDRTNEQFF	TGTGCCAGCAGTCCCCGGGGGGACAGGACGAATGAGCAGTTCTTC	TRBV6-1	TRBJ2-1	.	.	15
CSADSGSMSSYEQYF	TGCAGTGCTGACAGCGGGAGCATGAGCTCCTACGAGCAGTACTTC	TRBV20-1	TRBJ2-7	.	TRBD2	15
CASGLRTGVNQPQHF	TGTGCCAGCGGACTCCGGACAGGGGTCAATCAGCCCCAGCATTTT	TRBV12-3/TRBV12-4	TRBJ1-5	many	TRBD1	15
CASSFRTGSDTQYF	TGCGCCAGCAGCTTCAGGACAGGGTCCGATACGCAGTATTTT	TRBV5-1	TRBJ2-3	many	TRBD1	14
CASSLTGNNTQYF	TGTGCCAGCAGTTTAACGGGGAATAATACGCAGTATTTT	TRBV28	TRBJ2-3	few	.	13
CASSRPGLETQYF	TGTGCCAGCAGTCGCCCCGGTTTGGAGACCCAGTACTTC	TRBV28	TRBJ2-5	.	.	13
CASSVGRAETYEQYF	TGTGCCAGCAGCGTAGGCCGAGCGGAGACCTACGAGCAGTACTTC	TRBV9	TRBJ2-7	few	.	15
CASRVLGALDTQYF	TGTGCCAGCAGAGTTCTAGGGGCCTTGGATACGCAGTATTTT	TRBV27	TRBJ2-3	few	.	14
CASSLAYNGAQYF	TGTGCCAGCAGCTTAGCCTATAACGGGGCCCAGTACTTC	TRBV11-2	TRBJ2-5	few	.	13
CASSSEGADTQYF	TGTGCCAGCAGCTCAGAGGGAGCAGATACGCAGTATTTT	TRBV7-9	TRBJ2-3	few	.	13
CSASRPDHYEQYF	TGCAGTGCTAGTAGGCCAGACCACTACGAGCAGTACTTC	TRBV20-1	TRBJ2-7	.	.	13
CAWISNSPLHF	TGTGCCTGGATTTCTAATTCACCCCTCCACTTT	TRBV30	TRBJ1-6	few	.	11
CASSPPDRVAADTQYF	TGTGCCAGCAGCCCCCCTGACAGGGTAGCGGCAGATACGCAGTATTTT	TRBV7-2	TRBJ2-3	few	.	16
CASSLEASGGYEQYF	TGCGCCAGCAGCTTGGAGGCTAGCGGTGGCTACGAGCAGTACTTC	TRBV5-1	TRBJ2-7	.	TRBD2	15
CASSYSSRSSYNSPLHF	TGTGCCAGCAGTTACTCGAGTAGAAGCTCCTATAATTCACCCCTCCACTTT	TRBV6-5	TRBJ1-6	.	.	17
CASSSTGLAGVNEQFF	TGTGCCAGCAGTTCCACCGGACTAGCGGGAGTCAATGAGCAGTTCTTC	TRBV12-3/TRBV12-4	TRBJ2-1	.	TRBD2	16
CASSYEREVRYEQYF	TGTGCCAGCAGTTACGAGCGGGAGGTTCGGTACGAGCAGTACTTC	TRBV6-5	TRBJ2-7	.	TRBD2	15
CASSARGNTEAFF	TGTGCCAGCAGTGCAAGGGGGAACACTGAAGCTTTCTTT	TRBV28	TRBJ1-1	many	.	13
CSAQGLAGEETQYF	TGCAGCGCCCAGGGGCTAGCGGGGGAAGAGACCCAGTACTTC	TRBV29-1	TRBJ2-5	.	TRBD2	14
CASSPFPGHKNNEQFF	TGTGCCAGCAGTCCCTTCCCGGGACACAAAAACAATGAGCAGTTCTTC	TRBV28	TRBJ2-1	.	.	16
CASTPYGTGGYEQYF	TGTGCCAGCACGCCCTACGGGACAGGTGGCTACGAGCAGTACTTC	TRBV6-1	TRBJ2-7	few	TRBD1	15
CASSERSGGEKLFF	TGTGCCAGCAGCGAAAGGTCCGGGGGCGAAAAACTGTTTTTT	TRBV9	TRBJ1-4	many	.	14
CASSPQTGLHQPQHF	TGCGCCAGCAGCCCCCAGACAGGCCTCCATCAGCCCCAGCATTTT	TRBV5-1	TRBJ1-5	.	.	15
CASSVGATDTQYF	TGTGCCAGCAGCGTTGGGGCGACAGATACGCAGTATTTT	TRBV9	TRBJ2-3	many	.	13
CATNDPRDRAFETQYF	TGTGCCACCAATGATCCCCGGGACAGGGCTTTCGAGACCCAGTACTTC	TRBV24-1	TRBJ2-5	.	TRBD1	16
CASSFGTSVISYGYTF	TGCGCCAGCAGCTTTGGGACAAGCGTCATATCATATGGCTACACCTTC	TRBV5-1	TRBJ1-2	.	.	16
CASSLEVRLHF	TGTGCCAGCAGCTTAGAAGTTCGACTGCACTTC	TRBV7-8	TRBJ2-4	.	.	11
CSARGTAGGWDEQFF	TGCAGTGCCAGGGGAACAGCGGGAGGGTGGGATGAGCAGTTCTTC	TRBV20-1	TRBJ2-1	.	TRBD2	15
CSARPTGLAKNIQYF	TGCAGCGCTCGACCGACAGGGCTAGCCAAAAACATTCAGTACTTC	TRBV29-1	TRBJ2-4	many	TRBD1	15
CASSLMQGSIYNEQFF	TGTGCCAGCAGCTTAATGCAGGGTTCTATATACAATGAGCAGTTCTTC	TRBV7-9	TRBJ2-1	few	.	16
CASSLGFPGQMNTEAFF	TGTGCCAGCAGCTTAGGGTTCCCGGGACAGATGAACACTGAAGCTTTCTTT	TRBV7-9	TRBJ1-1	.	TRBD1	17
CSARRREGTGELFF	TGCAGTGCTAGACGCAGGGAGGGAACCGGGGAGCTGTTTTTT	TRBV20-1	TRBJ2-2	few	TRBD2	14
CASSSETVLGTGSMNTGELFF	TGTGCCAGCAGCAGCGAAACGGTGTTAGGGACAGGTAGCATGAACACCGGGGAGCTGTTTTTT	TRBV21-1	TRBJ2-2	many	.	21
CSVLRSGTEAFF	TGCAGCGTGCTGCGGAGTGGGACTGAAGCTTTCTTT	TRBV29-1	TRBJ1-1	.	.	12
CAGGTSGSGAYEQYF	TGTGCCGGTGGGACTAGCGGGAGTGGGGCCTACGAGCAGTACTTC	TRBV2	TRBJ2-7	.	TRBD2	15
CSVDRGSEETQYF	TGCAGCGTCGACAGGGGGTCAGAAGAGACCCAGTACTTC	TRBV29-1	TRBJ2-5	.	TRBD1	13
CASSPDASLGYTF	TGTGCCAGCAGCCCAGATGCGTCTTTGGGCTACACCTTC	TRBV7-9	TRBJ1-2	many	.	13
CASSHRGGDTQYF	TGTGCCAGCAGCCACAGAGGGGGAGATACGCAGTATTTT	TRBV7-8	TRBJ2-3	many	.	13
CASSFLGLETQYF	TGTGCCAGCAGCTTTCTAGGGCTGGAGACCCAGTACTTC	TRBV7-2	TRBJ2-5	.	.	13
CASSYGGGSSTDTQYF	TGTGCCAGCAGTTACGGGGGCGGATCTAGCACAGATACGCAGTATTTT	TRBV6-5	TRBJ2-3	.	.	16
CATSRDREPQHF	TGTGCCACCAGCAGAGATAGGGAGCCCCAGCATTTT	TRBV15	TRBJ1-5	few	.	12
CASSLRLAGAFSQETQYF	TGCGCCAGCAGCCTAAGACTAGCGGGGGCCTTTTCCCAAGAGACCCAGTACTTC	TRBV5-1	TRBJ2-5	.	TRBD2	18
CASSEPPSNNEQFF	TGTGCCAGCAGCGAGCCCCCTAGTAACAATGAGCAGTTCTTC	TRBV7-9	TRBJ2-1	few	.	14
CASSRLAGARTDTQYF	TGTGCCAGTAGTAGACTAGCGGGAGCGCGGACAGATACGCAGTATTTT	TRBV19	TRBJ2-3	few	TRBD2	16
CSAPRQRSTDTQYF	TGCAGCGCCCCCCGGCAGCGGAGCACAGATACGCAGTATTTT	TRBV29-1	TRBJ2-3	few	.	14
CASSSGGYGTGELFF	TGCGCCAGCAGCTCAGGGGGGTACGGGACCGGGGAGCTGTTTTTT	TRBV5-1	TRBJ2-2	few	.	15
CASSPPGLAQETQYF	TGTGCCAGCAGTCCTCCGGGACTAGCACAAGAGACCCAGTACTTC	TRBV28	TRBJ2-5	.	TRBD2	15
CASSIDRLNTGELFF	TGTGCCAGTAGTATTGACCGGTTGAACACCGGGGAGCTGTTTTTT	TRBV19	TRBJ2-2	.	.	15
CASSRLVSGKNEKLFF	TGTGCCAGCAGCCGACTAGTCTCCGGCAAGAATGAAAAACTGTTTTTT	TRBV6-2/TRBV6-3	TRBJ1-4	few	.	16
CATSRGLAGEVLNEQFF	TGTGCCACCAGCAGAGGGCTAGCGGGGGAGGTTTTGAATGAGCAGTTCTTC	TRBV15	TRBJ2-1	.	TRBD2	17